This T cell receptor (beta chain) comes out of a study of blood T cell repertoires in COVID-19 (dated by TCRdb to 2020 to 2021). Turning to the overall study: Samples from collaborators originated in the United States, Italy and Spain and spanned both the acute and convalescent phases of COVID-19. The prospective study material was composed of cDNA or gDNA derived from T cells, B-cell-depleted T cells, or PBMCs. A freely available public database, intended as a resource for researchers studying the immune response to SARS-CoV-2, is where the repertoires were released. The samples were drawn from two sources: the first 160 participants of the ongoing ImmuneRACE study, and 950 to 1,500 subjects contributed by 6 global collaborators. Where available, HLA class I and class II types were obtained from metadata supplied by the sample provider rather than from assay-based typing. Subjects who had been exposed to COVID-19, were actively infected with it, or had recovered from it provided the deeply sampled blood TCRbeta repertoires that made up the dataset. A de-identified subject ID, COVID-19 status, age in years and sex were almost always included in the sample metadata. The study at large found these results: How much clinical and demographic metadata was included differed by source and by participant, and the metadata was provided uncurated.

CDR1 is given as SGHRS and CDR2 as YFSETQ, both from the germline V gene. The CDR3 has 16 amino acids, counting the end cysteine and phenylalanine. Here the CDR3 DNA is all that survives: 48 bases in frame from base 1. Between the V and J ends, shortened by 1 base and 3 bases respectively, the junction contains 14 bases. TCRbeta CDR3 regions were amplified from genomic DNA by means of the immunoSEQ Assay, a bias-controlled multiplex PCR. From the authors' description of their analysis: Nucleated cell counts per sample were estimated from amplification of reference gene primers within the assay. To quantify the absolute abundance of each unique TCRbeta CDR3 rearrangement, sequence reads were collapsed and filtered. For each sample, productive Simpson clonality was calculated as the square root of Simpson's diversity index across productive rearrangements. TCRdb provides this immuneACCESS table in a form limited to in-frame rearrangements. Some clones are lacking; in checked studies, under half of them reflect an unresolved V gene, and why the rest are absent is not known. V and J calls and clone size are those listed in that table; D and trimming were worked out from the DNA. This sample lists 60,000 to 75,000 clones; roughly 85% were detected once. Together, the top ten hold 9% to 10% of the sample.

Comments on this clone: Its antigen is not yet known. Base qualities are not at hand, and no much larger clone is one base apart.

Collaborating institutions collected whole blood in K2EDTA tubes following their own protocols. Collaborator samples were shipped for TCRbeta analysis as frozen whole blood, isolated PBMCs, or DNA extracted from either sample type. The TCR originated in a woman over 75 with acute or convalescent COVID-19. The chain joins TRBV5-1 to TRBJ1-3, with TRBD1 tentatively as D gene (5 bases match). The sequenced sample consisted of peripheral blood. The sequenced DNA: TGCGCCAGCAGCTTGCTCGCAGGGTCCAATGGAAACACCATATATTTT. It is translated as CASSLLAGSNGNTIYF.